Listed here is a single T cell receptor (beta chain). These data originate in a study of T cells in Graves' hyperthyroidism and ophthalmopathy. The overall study: Initial diagnosis, before any treatment, was when peripheral blood was collected.

The CDR3 runs 15 residues. The ends were cut back, 0 bases at V and 1 base at J, with 9 bases in the middle. RNA transcripts gave rise to amplified TCR beta CDR3 regions. A first-round RT-PCR of the TCR CDR3 used the HTBI primer set. MiXCR was run by TCRdb on the multiplex PCR reads, yielding one entry per CDR3 protein. The sample includes under 250,000 distinct CDR3 sequences, around 24% of them seen just once. The chain uses TRBV12-3 or TRBV12-4 and TRBJ1-1, with a tentative D call TRBD1 (5 bases). The source of this sequence is a woman aged 40 to 55 with Graves' ophthalmopathy. The sequenced material came from blood. CDR3 nucleotides: TGTGCCAGCAGTTTAGCGCGGGGGGGGAACACTGAAGCTTTCTTT. As protein: CASSLARGGNTEAFF.